The TCR beta chain under discussion was sequenced for a study of T cells in Graves' hyperthyroidism and ophthalmopathy (dated by TCRdb to between 2018 and 2020). With regard to the full study: Peripheral blood samples were taken at the time of initial diagnosis, prior to any treatment. The paper describes TCR Vbeta CDR3 sequencing of 120 to 150 peripheral blood samples, made up of about 41 ophthalmopathy patients, some 76 hyperthyroidism patients and 17 progressor patients. After blood sampling, hyperthyroidism patients were treated with methimazole at a starting dose of 30 mg daily, and ophthalmopathy patients were treated with high-dose intravenous methylprednisolone. In addition, the study compared T-cell repertoires in thyroid tissue and in blood from roughly 6 Graves' hyperthyroidism patients. Whether ophthalmopathy could be predicted prospectively was tested in an independent validation cohort made up of under 20 hyperthyroidism patients plus 17 patients who later progressed to ophthalmopathy. A discovery cohort of about a hundred patients, roughly 45 with Graves' ophthalmopathy and approximately 60 with stable Graves' hyperthyroidism, was used to find distinguishing TCR V-J signatures. The 90 to 100 discovery patients were randomly split 7:3 into training and test sets.

Broad study findings and their caveats: A 13 V-J signature model separated ophthalmopathy from stable hyperthyroidism, with approximately 87% sensitivity and about 81% specificity in cross-validation and 80%/75% in testing. During validation, the model predicted progression to ophthalmopathy a median of about 6.5 months ahead of onset, with more than 60% sensitivity and under 85% specificity. Most expanded thyroid clonotypes (frequency above 0.001) were also detected in blood, suggesting blood repertoires may reflect thyroid immune responses. No statistical method was used to set the sample size in advance, and investigators knew the group allocation.

Per the germline V gene, SGHAT is the CDR1 and FQNNGV is the CDR2. V trim: 5 bases; J trim: 0 bases; unmatched bases: 7. The CDR3 covers 17 residues, taking in both the cysteine and the phenylalanine. The retained sequence is limited to the CDR3, 51 bases, with the frame set at the first base. The TCR beta CDR3 regions were amplified from RNA transcripts. A first-round RT-PCR of the TCR CDR3 used the HTBI primer set with the Qiagen OneStep RT-PCR kit. A second multiplex PCR round built the libraries, followed by size selection and purification. Paired-end sequencing of the libraries was performed with 100 bp reads on an Illumina HiSeq2000. Regarding the original processing steps: SOAPnuke was used to process the raw data, removing reads that contained adapters or uncalled bases, had a mean Phred below 15, or lacked an exact match to the constant primer or identifier. COPE v1.2.5 was used to merge the high-quality paired reads, and each unique nucleotide sequence was defined as a clonotype. MiTCR v1.1 was used to align clonotypes to the IMGT TRBV, TRBD and TRBJ reference segments. The analysis included only V-J combinations with a frequency above 0.0001, which together covered 99.2% of the repertoires. A TCS score was defined as the ratio of F50 (clonal expansion) to E x V (chaos), with BLOSUM62-based TCRdist applied between CDR3 peptides within each V-J. Welch's t-statistics and random forest reduced several hundred V-J features to 10 to 15, which were used in a naive Bayes classifier (R e1071). TCRdb took the public reads, trimmed them with fastp at Q25, ran MiXCR for clone calling and kept in-frame beta chains. CDR3 protein duplicates are merged, each entry listing the most common genes and DNA. The V and J calls come from TCRdb's annotation, not from the publication. This sample gives some 350,000 distinct CDR3 sequences in total; roughly 19% of them show up just once. The ten largest clones represent about 3.7% of the sample.

This clonotype was seen a few times. Its antigen is still unknown. The sample holds no much larger clone one base away, and base qualities are not on file. Graves' hyperthyroidism was defined as stable when no progression to ophthalmopathy occurred over 18 months of follow-up. Hyperthyroidism patients were newly diagnosed, had a disease duration of under 2 months, and were aged 18 to 65 years. Exclusion was applied to patients with uncontrolled infections, other autoimmune diseases, pregnancy or lactation. Clinical symptoms, serum thyroxine and TRAb, thyroid ultrasound, and orbital computed tomography formed the basis for the diagnoses. PBMCs were isolated from 7.5 to 10 ml of fresh peripheral blood by Ficoll-Paque density gradient centrifugation. Trizol reagent was used to extract total RNA, and RNA quality was then checked on an Agilent 2100 Bioanalyzer.

The clonotype comes from a woman between 18 and 29 years old with Graves' hyperthyroidism. The chain joins TRBV11-2 to TRBJ2-2; 9 bases in the junction line up with TRBD1. The sequenced sample was blood. This receptor has the CDR3 CASSPSGDRANTGELFF. The bases read TGTGCCAGCAGCCCGAGCGGGGACAGGGCGAACACCGGGGAGCTGTTTTTT.